Given below is one T cell receptor beta chain in context. The antigen remains unidentified. Assay: immunoSEQ multiplex PCR; the TCRdb copy retains only in-frame clones and omits some. The repertoire holds tens of thousands of clones, with around 84% as singletons. This record belongs to a study of OX40 agonist ivuxolimab in advanced cancers. Drawing of blood for sampling happened at baseline, at cycle 4 day 1, and at cycle 7 day 1. Whole-study findings and limits: CD4+ and CD8+ T cells in blood underwent clonal expansion by week 6 at 0.1 to 3.0 mg/kg.

Per the germline V gene, CDR1 is SGHDN and CDR2 is FVKESK. The CDR3 has 14 amino acids. The ends were cut back, 0 bases at V and 5 bases at J, with 9 bases in the middle. The sequence came from an adult with an advanced solid tumor such as melanoma, head and neck, liver or kidney cancer. This chain connects TRBV14 to TRBJ2-3; TRBD1 or TRBD2 may be the D gene (5 bases each). The sequencing here drew on CD4+ or CD8+ T cells sorted from blood, taken in a trial of the OX40 agonist ivuxolimab. CDR3: CASSQDSGRDTQYF. The CDR3 nucleotides are TGTGCCAGCAGCCAAGACTCAGGGAGAGATACGCAGTATTTT.